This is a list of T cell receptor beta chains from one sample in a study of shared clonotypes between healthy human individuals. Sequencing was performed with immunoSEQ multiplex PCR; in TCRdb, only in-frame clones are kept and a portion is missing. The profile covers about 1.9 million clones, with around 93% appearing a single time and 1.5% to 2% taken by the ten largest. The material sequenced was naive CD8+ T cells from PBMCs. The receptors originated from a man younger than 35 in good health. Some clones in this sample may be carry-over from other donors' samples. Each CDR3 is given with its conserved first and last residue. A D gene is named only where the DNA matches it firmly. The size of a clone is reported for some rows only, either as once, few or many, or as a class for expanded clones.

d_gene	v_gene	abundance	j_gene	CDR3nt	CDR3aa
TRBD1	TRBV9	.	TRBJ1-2	TGTGCCAGCAGCGTAGTTGTAGGACAGGGCAAGGATGGCTACACCTTC	CASSVVVGQGKDGYTF
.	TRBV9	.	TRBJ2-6	TGTGCCAGCAGCGTCACAGGGAGCTCTGGGGCCAACGTCCTGACTTTC	CASSVTGSSGANVLTF
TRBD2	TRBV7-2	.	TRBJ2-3	TGTGCCAGCAGCTTAGCCGCCCTAGGGGCGGGAGAAGAGTATACGCAGTATTTT	CASSLAALGAGEEYTQYF
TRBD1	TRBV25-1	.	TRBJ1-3	TGTGCCAGCAGTGACCGCCGGGACAGCCTCTCTGGAAACACCATATATTTT	CASSDRRDSLSGNTIYF
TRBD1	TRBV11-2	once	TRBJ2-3	TGTGCCAGCAGCCCGTACGGGACAGGGTCAGCAGATACGCAGTATTTT	CASSPYGTGSADTQYF
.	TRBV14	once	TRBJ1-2	TGTGCCAGCAGCCAAAAGGGGCGGTGGGCGTCGGCTGGCTACACCTTC	CASSQKGRWASAGYTF
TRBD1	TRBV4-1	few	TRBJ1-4	TGCGCCAGCAGCCAAGATCCCACAGGGGGCTATGAAAAACTGTTTTTT	CASSQDPTGGYEKLFF
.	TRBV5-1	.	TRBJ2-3	TGCGCCAGCAGCCCCCAGACCGATACAACGCAGTATTTT	CASSPQTDTTQYF
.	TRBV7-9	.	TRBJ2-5	TGTGCCAGCAGCTTCGCTAGCTGGGAGACCCAGTACTTC	CASSFASWETQYF
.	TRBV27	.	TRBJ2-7	TGTGCCAGCAGCACGGGACGGAGGTACGAGCAGTACTTC	CASSTGRRYEQYF
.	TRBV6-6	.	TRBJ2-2	TGTGCCAGCAGTTTAAAACCGGCCGGGGAGCTGTTTTTT	CASSLKPAGELFF
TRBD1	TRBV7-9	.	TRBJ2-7	TGTGCCAGCAGCCCGGGGGACAGGGGCGAGCAGTACTTC	CASSPGDRGEQYF
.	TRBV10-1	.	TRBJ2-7	TGCGCCAGCATAGGTCTGGGCTTCGATCCCTACGAGCAGTACTTC	CASIGLGFDPYEQYF
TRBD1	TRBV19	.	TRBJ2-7	TGTGCCAGTAGCGGATACGGACAGGCTACCTACGAGCAGTACTTC	CASSGYGQATYEQYF
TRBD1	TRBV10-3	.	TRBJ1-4	TGTGCCATCAGCGCATTCGGACAGGGTACTAATGAAAAACTGTTTTTT	CAISAFGQGTNEKLFF
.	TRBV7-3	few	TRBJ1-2	TGTGCCAGCAGCCCAGCAGGGTTGGATGGCTACACCTTC	CASSPAGLDGYTF
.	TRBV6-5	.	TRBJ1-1	TGTGCCAGCACCGGAGGAGGGGAGAACACTGAAGCTTTCTTT	CASTGGGENTEAFF
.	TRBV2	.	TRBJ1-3	TGTGCCAGCAGTGAAGTCCGGGATGAGGACACCATATATTTT	CASSEVRDEDTIYF
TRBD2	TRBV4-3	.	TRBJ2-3	TGCGCCAGCAGCCGGGGGACTAGCGGGAGGACTACAGATACGCAGTATTTT	CASSRGTSGRTTDTQYF
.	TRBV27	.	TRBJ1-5	TGTGCCAGCAGTTTATCCGCAGGCAGCAATCAGCCCCAGCATTTT	CASSLSAGSNQPQHF
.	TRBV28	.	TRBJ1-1	TGTGCCAGCAGTTTACAACTAGGACGGACTGAAGCTTTCTTT	CASSLQLGRTEAFF
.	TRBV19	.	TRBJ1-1	TGTGCCAGTAGTATCTCCCGGCCCACCCGGGGTGAAGCTTTCTTT	CASSISRPTRGEAFF
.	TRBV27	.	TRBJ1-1	TGTGCCAGCAGTACGACAGTGAGGACTGAAGCTTTCTTT	CASSTTVRTEAFF
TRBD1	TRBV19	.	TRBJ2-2	TGTGCCAGTAGTACGGGACAGGGGTGGCGAGAGCTGTTTTTT	CASSTGQGWRELFF
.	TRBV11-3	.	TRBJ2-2	TGTGCCAGCAGTGGTCGGCAGAGTATCCCCGGGGAGCTGTTTTTT	CASSGRQSIPGELFF
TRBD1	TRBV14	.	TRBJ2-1	TGTGCCAGCAGCATAGGGACAGGGTTATACAATGAGCAGTTCTTC	CASSIGTGLYNEQFF
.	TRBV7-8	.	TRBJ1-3	TGTGCCAGCAGCTTAGGGTTGGCTGGAAACACCATATATTTT	CASSLGLAGNTIYF
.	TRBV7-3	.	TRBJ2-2	TGTGCCAGCAGCTTAACCCCACTAGGATTGAAAGTCGGCTCCGGGGAGCTGTTTTTT	CASSLTPLGLKVGSGELFF
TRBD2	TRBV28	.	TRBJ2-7	TGTGCCAGCAGGGGCCTAGCGGGAGGCTCCTACGAGCAGTACTTC	CASRGLAGGSYEQYF
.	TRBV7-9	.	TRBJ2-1	TGTGCCAGTCCCTTTCTAGATTCCAATGAGCAGTTCTTC	CASPFLDSNEQFF
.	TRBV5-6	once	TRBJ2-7	TGTGCCAGCAGCTTGGGTAGGGGTCGTTACGAGCAGTACTTC	CASSLGRGRYEQYF
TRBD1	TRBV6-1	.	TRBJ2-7	TGTGCCAGCAGTGAAGGGTTGGGACAGGGATTATACGAGCAGTACTTC	CASSEGLGQGLYEQYF
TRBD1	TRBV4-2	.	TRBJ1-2	TGTGCCAGCAGCCAAGCAAAATGGGACAGAAACTATGGCTACACCTTC	CASSQAKWDRNYGYTF
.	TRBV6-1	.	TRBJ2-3	TGTGCCAGCAGTGAAGCTGTGACAGATACGCAGTATTTT	CASSEAVTDTQYF
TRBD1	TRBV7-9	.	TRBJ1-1	TGTGCCACAGGGACAGGGAACACTGAAGCTTTCTTT	CATGTGNTEAFF
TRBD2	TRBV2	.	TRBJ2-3	TGTGCCAGCGGGGAGGGAACTAGCACAGATACGCAGTATTTT	CASGEGTSTDTQYF
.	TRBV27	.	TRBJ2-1	TGTGCCAGCAGGGTGGGACCAAACAATGAGCAGTTCTTC	CASRVGPNNEQFF
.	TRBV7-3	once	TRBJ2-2	TGTGCCAGCAGGCGCACGAACACCGGGGAGCTGTTTTTT	CASRRTNTGELFF
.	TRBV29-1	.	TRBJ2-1	TGCAGCGTTGCTTTCGGGGTAAGTGACCTACGGGACTGGTTCTTC	CSVAFGVSDLRDWFF
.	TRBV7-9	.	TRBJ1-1	TGTGCCAGCAGCTCCGCCGGCACTGAAGCTTTCTTT	CASSSAGTEAFF
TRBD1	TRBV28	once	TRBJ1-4	TGTGCCAGCAAGCGGACAGGGGCTGGCGAAAAACTGTTTTTT	CASKRTGAGEKLFF
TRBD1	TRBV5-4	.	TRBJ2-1	TGTGCCAGCAGCTTCACAGGGGGCAATTTCGGATTAAATGAGCAGTTCTTC	CASSFTGGNFGLNEQFF